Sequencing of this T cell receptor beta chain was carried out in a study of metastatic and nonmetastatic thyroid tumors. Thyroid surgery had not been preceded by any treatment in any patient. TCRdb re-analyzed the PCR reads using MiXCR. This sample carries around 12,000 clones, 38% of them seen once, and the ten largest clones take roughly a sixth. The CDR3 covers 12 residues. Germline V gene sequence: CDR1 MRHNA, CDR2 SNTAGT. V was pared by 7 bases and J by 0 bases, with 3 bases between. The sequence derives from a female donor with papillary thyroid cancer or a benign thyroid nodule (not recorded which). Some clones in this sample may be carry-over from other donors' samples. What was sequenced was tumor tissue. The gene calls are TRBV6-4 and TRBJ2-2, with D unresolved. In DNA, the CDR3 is TGTGCCAGCAACTCGAACACCGGGGAGCTGTTTTTT. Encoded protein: CASNSNTGELFF.